The 5 T cell receptor beta chains presented below share a single source sample, sequenced in a study of T cells in Graves' hyperthyroidism and ophthalmopathy. The investigators amplified TCR beta CDR3 regions from RNA transcripts. Using the HTBI primer set, a first-round RT-PCR was run on the TCR CDR3. A single record per CDR3 protein comes from TCRdb applying MiXCR to the multiplex PCR reads. The sample includes 250,000 to 300,000 distinct CDR3 sequences, roughly a fifth of them seen just once. Sequencing was carried out using blood. The receptors originated from a man aged 50-59 years with Graves' ophthalmopathy.

CDR3 residues: CSARATGTGELFF. CDR3 in DNA: TGCAGTGCTCGGGCCACGGGGACCGGGGAGCTGTTTTTT. V and J are TRBV20-1 and TRBJ2-2; a possible D gene is TRBD2 (5 bases). The germline gives CDR1 DFQATT, CDR2 SNEGSKA (reference sequence). V was cut by 5 bases and J by 5 bases, with 12 bases left in between. This CDR3 is 13 amino acids long.

This clonotype was found a few times. This chain links TRBV19 with TRBJ1-5; TRBD1 agrees at 9 bases. V lost 6 bases and J lost 11; bases outside the gene matches: 14. Germline V CDR1 and CDR2: LNHDA, SQIVND (reference sequence). The CDR3 is 15 residues long. The CDR3 DNA is TGTGCCAGTAGCAACCCGGGACAGGGTCCGAAGACCCAGCATTTT. Its translation: CASSNPGQGPKTQHF.

At least ten counts were recorded for this clonotype. J is TRBJ2-7 and V is TRBV20-1; 12 nucleotides line up with TRBD2. The CDR3 spans 17 residues. V shed 1 base and J 0 bases; nucleotides not matched to a gene: 7. Germline CDR1 is DFQATT and CDR2 is SNEGSKA (reference sequence). In DNA, the CDR3 is TGCAGTGCTAGAGTAGCTAGCGGGAGGGCCGGCTCCTACGAGCAGTACTTC. Residues: CSARVASGRAGSYEQYF.

This clonotype was counted a few times. The rearrangement uses TRBV5-1 and TRBJ2-2, with TRBD1 identical over 8 bases. V shed 4 bases, J shed 5 bases, and the junction held 7 bases outside the gene matches. Germline CDR1 SGHRS, CDR2 YFSETQ. The CDR3 runs to 15 residues. The CDR3 DNA reads as TGCGCCAGCAGCATCCGGGACAGGCGAACCGGGGAGCTGTTTTTT. Translated: CASSIRDRRTGELFF.

This clonotype was seen at least ten times. CDR3 in DNA: TGTGCCAGCAGCTTAGCGCGGGCTAGCGGAGACAATGAGCAGTTCTTC. Translation: CASSLARASGDNEQFF. The chain is built from TRBV11-1 and TRBJ2-1; the match to TRBD2 covers 7 bases. Germline values: CDR1 SGHAT, CDR2 FQDESV (reference sequence). V trimming: 0 bases; J trimming: 5 bases; junction bases outside the gene matches: 7. The CDR3 is 16 residues long.